One sample yielded the 21 T cell receptor beta chains listed below, sequenced in a study of CD8 T cells in Susac syndrome. With random hexamers, roughly 0.45 to 1 ug RNA was reverse transcribed. TCRdb ran MiXCR on the immunoSEQ multiplex PCR reads and lists one entry per CDR3 protein. This sample has approximately 190,000 distinct CDR3 sequences, with nearly 97% found just once. The source material was CD4+ T cells from PBMCs. These receptors all stem from a human donor with Susac syndrome.

The V call is TRBV4-2, the J call TRBJ1-1; the D is unclear. Germline CDR1 reads LGHNA; CDR2 reads YNFKEQ. Trimming shortened V by 0 bases and J by 5 bases, and 13 bases separated the two germline ends. The CDR3 contains 15 residues. The CDR3 loop is CASSQEGTLGTEAFF. The DNA for the CDR3 is TGTGCCAGCAGCCAAGAGGGAACCCTGGGGACTGAAGCTTTCTTT.

J is TRBJ2-7 and V is TRBV12-3 or TRBV12-4; a possible D gene is TRBD2 (7 bases). This CDR3 has 14 residues. The V gene lost 1 base and the J gene lost 5 bases, with 12 bases spanning the gap. CDR3 nucleotides: TGTGCCAGCAGTTTAGTCGGGGGGCACGACGAGCAGTACTTC. Amino acid sequence: CASSLVGGHDEQYF.

J is TRBJ1-6 and V is TRBV5-1; D might be TRBD1 (5 bases). Germline loops: CDR1 SGHRS, CDR2 YFSETQ. CDR3 size: 18 residues. Trimming left V 0 bases short and J 6 bases short, with 19 bases between. CDR3 DNA: TGCGCCAGCAGCTTGGCCCCTATGGGGGGTCAAGGTAATTCACCCCTCCACTTT. Encoded protein: CASSLAPMGGQGNSPLHF. The full variable domain, rest sourced from reference TRBV5-1 and TRBJ1-6, is KAGVTQTPRYLIKTRGQQVTLSCSPISGHRSVSWYQQTPGQGLQFLFEYFSETQRNKGNFPGRFSGRQFSNSRSEMNVSTLELGDSALYLCASSLAPMGGQGNSPLHFGNGTRLTVT.

The V and J genes are TRBV4-3 and TRBJ2-2; TRBD2 matches 8 bases. The CDR3 length is 18 residues. CDR1 is LGHNA and CDR2 is YSLEER in the germline V gene. The junction had 11 bases not matched to a gene; V was cut back by 0 bases and J by 5 bases. CDR3 residues: CASSQEPAGGGRTGELFF. CDR3 sequence (DNA): TGCGCCAGCAGCCAAGAGCCGGCCGGGGGGGGCCGGACCGGGGAGCTGTTTTTT.

The V and J genes are TRBV30 and TRBJ2-7, with D possibly being TRBD2 (5 bases). Germline V lookup: CDR1 GTSNPN, CDR2 SVGIG (reference sequence). This CDR3 is built from 16 residues. Trimming took off 2 bases at V and 1 base at J, with 18 bases between the two ends. DNA for the CDR3: TGTGCCTGGAGTCCCAGCGTCGGGGTGGCATCCTACGAGCAGTACTTC. Its protein is CAWSPSVGVASYEQYF.

The rearrangement joins TRBV9 to TRBJ2-1; D unclear. V lost 0 bases and J 4 bases, leaving 17 bases between the germline ends. Germline CDR1 and CDR2: SGDLS and YYNGEE. This CDR3 comprises 17 residues. The CDR3 is CASSVVQAGPYYNEQFF. The CDR3 DNA reads TGTGCCAGCAGCGTAGTTCAGGCAGGTCCTTATTACAATGAGCAGTTCTTC.

The chain couples TRBV29-1 to TRBJ1-2; the D is unclear. The V and J ends lost 0 bases and 0 bases respectively, with 11 bases between them. Germline lookup yields CDR1 SQVTM and CDR2 ANQGSEA. The CDR3 has 15 residues. CDR3 in DNA: TGCAGCGTTGAAGAGGGCGGCCTAGCTAACTATGGCTACACCTTC. This encodes CSVEEGGLANYGYTF.

This clonotype is a singleton in its sample. The rearrangement joins TRBV30 to TRBJ1-4, with D perhaps TRBD1 (5 bases). CDR1 and CDR2 (germline): GTSNPN, SVGIG (reference sequence). The CDR3 totals 14 residues. The V end was cut by 0 bases, the J end by 5 bases, with 10 bases between. The CDR3 region has the DNA TGTGCCTGGAGTGTACGGGGGGGGAATGAAAAACTGTTTTTT. Its protein is CAWSVRGGNEKLFF.

Here the CDR3 DNA reads TGTGCCAGTAGTATATGGGCTAGCGGAGGCTCCAATGAGCAGTTCTTC. It encodes CASSIWASGGSNEQFF. The chain is built from TRBV19 and TRBJ2-1; 7 nucleotides line up with TRBD2. The CDR3 runs 16 residues. CDR1 LNHDA and CDR2 SQIVND come from the germline V gene (reference sequence). After removal of 2 bases from V and 6 bases from J, the junction contained 10 bases not matched to a gene.

The rearrangement joins TRBV5-1 to TRBJ2-5; TRBD2 agrees at 9 bases. The germline V gene encodes CDR1 SGHRS and CDR2 YFSETQ. The V gene end was trimmed by 7 bases and the J gene end by 3 bases; junction bases not matched to a gene: 7. The CDR3 consists of 14 residues. The CDR3 sequence is CASSPSGAKETQYF. The CDR3 region has the DNA TGCGCCAGCTCCCCTAGCGGGGCAAAAGAGACCCAGTACTTC.

Written as DNA, the CDR3 is TGCGCCAGCAGCTTGGAGGGGACAGGCGGCTATGGCTACACCTTC. Its protein product is CASSLEGTGGYGYTF. This sequence joins TRBV5-1 and TRBJ1-2; 8 positions match TRBD1. CDR3 length: 15 residues. Germline CDR1 SGHRS, CDR2 YFSETQ. J lost 4 bases, V lost 0 bases, and 5 bases had no gene match.

The sample holds a few counts of this clonotype. This chain joins TRBV12-3 or TRBV12-4 and TRBJ2-5, with TRBD1 as a possible D gene (7 bases). This CDR3 is built from 13 residues. The ends were cut back, 6 bases at V and 1 base at J, with 9 bases in the middle. CDR3 protein: CASRRDSQETQYF. The CDR3, as DNA: TGTGCCAGCAGGCGGGACAGCCAAGAGACCCAGTACTTC.

The rearrangement joins TRBV12-3 or TRBV12-4 to TRBJ1-3, with D unresolved. The CDR3 has 18 amino acids. V gave up 3 bases and J gave up 1 base, with 19 bases separating them. Here the CDR3 DNA reads TGTGCCAGCAGTTTTTCCCTGGCCGAAACCCCATCTGGAAACACCATATATTTT. Translated, it gives CASSFSLAETPSGNTIYF.

This chain links TRBV4-1 with TRBJ1-1; 7 nucleotides agree with TRBD1. V dropped 0 bases and J dropped 2; count of bases not matched to a gene: 3. The CDR3 is made up of 15 amino acids. In germline, CDR1 is MGHRA, CDR2 YSYEKL. In nucleotides, the CDR3 is TGCGCCAGCAGCCAAGATGGACAGGCAAACACTGAAGCTTTCTTT. Protein: CASSQDGQANTEAFF.

The chain has TRBV5-1 and TRBJ2-1, with D perhaps TRBD2 (6 bases). This CDR3 has 16 residues. The V end was cut by 1 base, the J end by 0 bases, with 11 bases between. The germline V gene encodes CDR1 SGHRS and CDR2 YFSETQ. CDR3 sequence reads: CASSLSGPSSYNEQFF. In DNA, the CDR3 is TGCGCCAGCAGCTTGAGCGGGCCTAGCTCCTACAATGAGCAGTTCTTC.

The chain employs TRBV7-3 and TRBJ2-3; a weak D match, TRBD1 (5 bases). Looked up from germline, CDR1 is SGHTA and CDR2 is FQGTGA. V was shortened by 1 base and J by 1 base, with 9 bases between the two germline ends. This CDR3 has 15 residues. The CDR3 sequence: CASSLMGQGTDTQYF. The DNA for the CDR3 is TGTGCCAGCAGCTTAATGGGGCAGGGCACAGATACGCAGTATTTT.

V usage is TRBV5-1 and J usage is TRBJ1-3; D is ambiguous. CDR1 and CDR2 (germline): SGHRS, YFSETQ. V shed 0 bases and J shed 10 bases, with 11 bases lying between them. The CDR3 extends over 13 amino acids. This chain's CDR3 is CASSLDTLGTIYF. The CDR3 coding sequence is TGCGCCAGCAGCTTGGACACGCTGGGAACCATATATTTT.

This chain uses TRBV6-5 with TRBJ1-6; D is unresolved. The V end lost 8 bases, the J end lost 7 bases, and 12 bases lay between the germline ends. Germline V gene lookup returns CDR1 MNHEY and CDR2 SVGAGI. The CDR3 runs to 13 residues. The CDR3 DNA sequence: TGTGCCAGCTCCCAGGTAGAGAATTCACCCCTCCACTTT. This gives the protein CASSQVENSPLHF.

This chain links TRBV30 with TRBJ2-5; unclear D gene. The CDR3 extends over 11 amino acids. V was clipped by 5 bases and J by 1 base, with 5 bases between them. Germline lookup yields CDR1 GTSNPN and CDR2 SVGIG (reference sequence). The CDR3 is CAWGSQETQYF. The CDR3, as DNA: TGTGCCTGGGGATCCCAAGAGACCCAGTACTTC.

CDR3 protein: CARSKLGKETQYF. Here the CDR3 DNA reads TGTGCCAGATCAAAATTAGGGAAAGAGACCCAGTACTTC. The chain is built from TRBV2 and TRBJ2-5, with D hard to call. Germline CDR1 reads SNHLY; CDR2 reads FYNNEI. This CDR3 has 13 amino acids. The V end was cut by 9 bases, the J end by 3 bases, with 14 bases between.

The chain uses TRBV5-1 and TRBJ1-2; a possible D gene is TRBD1 (6 bases). Deletions cut 4 bases from V and 3 bases from J, with 13 bases between. CDR3 length: 14 residues. Per germline, CDR1 SGHRS and CDR2 YFSETQ. CDR3: CASSLLTGDYGYTF. CDR3 sequence (DNA): TGCGCCAGCAGCCTACTGACAGGTGACTATGGCTACACCTTC.